This paragraph reports one T cell receptor beta chain. No antigen is known for it. The data belong to a study of CD8 T cells in ankylosing spondylitis. By quantitative 5'-RACE with molecular barcodes, the TCR beta libraries were made. TCRdb recomputed calls from the 5' RACE reads with MiXCR, one row per CDR3 protein. There are around 440,000 distinct CDR3 sequences in the sample; more than 15% occur only once, and approximately 1% lies in the top ten. CDR3 length equals 13 residues. Trimming removed 1 base at V and 8 bases at J, with 11 bases between. CDR1 and CDR2 (germline): DFQATT, SNEGSKA (reference sequence). Study-level points and caveats: Significant enrichment of disease-linked clones was reported in matched ankylosing spondylitis synovial fluid. Seemingly characteristic of ankylosing spondylitis blood was a TCR beta motif consisting of eight highly homologous variants.

Sequencing was performed on blood, either unsorted or a sorted T cell fraction (not recorded which). This receptor was identified in a male donor with ankylosing spondylitis. This sequence joins TRBV20-1 and TRBJ1-4; D is uncertain. CDR3: CSARAGLGEKLFF. The CDR3, as DNA: TGCAGTGCTAGAGCGGGGTTGGGGGAAAAACTGTTTTTT.